The 10 T cell receptor beta chains listed next were all sequenced from one sample in a study of memory CD8 T cells in hepatitis C reinfection. Time point here: late/post reinfection, 12 to 24 weeks after detection. No in vitro expansion preceded TCR sequencing of the sorted cells. The assay was immunoSEQ multiplex PCR, and TCRdb's table has in-frame clones only and misses some. The top ten hold more than 0.6% of the sample, which has about 46,000 clones, roughly 89% seen once. The sample was naive CD8+ T cells sorted from blood. The receptors come from a man in his late teens or twenties with hepatitis C virus infection.

The rearrangement joins TRBV19 to TRBJ2-1; 7 bases map to TRBD1. Per the germline V gene, CDR1 is LNHDA and CDR2 is SQIVND (reference sequence). The CDR3 spans 14 residues. The J segment lost 5 bases and the V segment lost 5 bases, leaving 6 bases of the junction unmatched. In DNA, the CDR3 is TGTGCCAGTAGTCCACAGGGGCTCGACAATGAGCAGTTCTTC. Translation gives CASSPQGLDNEQFF.

This clone was detected once. As DNA, the CDR3 is TGCGCCAGCAGCCAAGATTACAGCTCTGGGGCCAACGTCCTGACTTTC. Residues: CASSQDYSSGANVLTF. This chain links TRBV4-1 with TRBJ2-6; D call uncertain. CDR1 is MGHRA and CDR2 is YSYEKL in the germline V gene. CDR3 size: 16 residues. V shed 0 bases and J shed 0 bases, with 6 bases lying between them.

V is TRBV4-1 and J is TRBJ1-1, with D tentatively TRBD1 (6 bases). Trimming cost V 0 bases and J 4 bases, with 12 bases left between them. The germline V gene has CDR1 MGHRA and CDR2 YSYEKL. The CDR3 spans 15 residues. CDR3 bases: TGCGCCAGCAGCCAAGATGGGGGCGCCGGCACTGAAGCTTTCTTT. Residues: CASSQDGGAGTEAFF.

The chain is built from TRBV7-6 and TRBJ2-1; 8 nucleotides agree with TRBD2. Trimming cost V 1 base and J 8 bases; bases outside gene matches: 7. The CDR3 has 15 residues. Germline-derived CDR1 and CDR2 are SGHVS and FNYEAQ. The CDR3 loop is CASSLGGSGMDEQFF. The CDR3 bases are TGTGCCAGCAGCTTAGGCGGTAGCGGGATGGATGAGCAGTTCTTC.

DNA of the CDR3: TGTGCTAGTGGTTTGGTACTCACAGGGAGCACCGGGGAGCTGTTTTTT. Translation gives CASGLVLTGSTGELFF. This chain connects TRBV12-5 to TRBJ2-2; perhaps TRBD1 as D (6 bases). The CDR3 is 16 amino acids. CDR1 LGHNT and CDR2 FRNRAP come from the germline V gene. Trimming shortened V by 0 bases and J by 4 bases, and 12 bases separated the two germline ends.

This sequence joins TRBV5-4 and TRBJ1-3; no clear D. The CDR3 has 12 amino acids. The V end lost 9 bases, the J end lost 0 bases, and 7 bases lay between the germline ends. Germline CDR1 SGHNT, CDR2 YYREEE (reference sequence). In DNA, the CDR3 is TGTGCCACCCGGGGCTCTGGAAACACCATATATTTT. Protein sequence: CATRGSGNTIYF. Supplemented by reference TRBV5-4 and TRBJ1-3, the full variable domain reads ETGVTQSPTHLIKTRGQQVTLRCSSQSGHNTVSWYQQALGQGPQFIFQYYREEENGRGNFPPRFSGLQFPNYSSELNVNALELDDSALYLCATRGSGNTIYFGEGSWLTVV.

V gene TRBV10-2 combines with J gene TRBJ2-6; 7 nucleotides agree with TRBD1. Looked up from germline, CDR1 is WSHSY and CDR2 is SAAADI. V gave up 1 base and J gave up 4 bases; unmatched junction bases: 10. The CDR3 is 18 amino acids. CDR3 loop: CASSELSKGAVGANVLTF. CDR3 coding DNA: TGCGCCAGCAGTGAGTTGAGTAAGGGGGCGGTAGGGGCCAACGTCCTGACTTTC.

This CDR3 is CASSVGGRDTDTQYF. CDR3 nucleotide sequence: TGTGCCAGCAGCGTAGGCGGGAGGGACACAGATACGCAGTATTTT. The chain carries TRBV9 and TRBJ2-3; 9 nucleotides align to TRBD2. Trimming cost V 0 bases and J 2 bases; bases outside gene matches: 1. Germline CDR1 is SGDLS and CDR2 is YYNGEE. CDR3 length: 15 amino acids.

The J gene is TRBJ1-1, the V gene TRBV19; D call uncertain. From germline, CDR1 is LNHDA and CDR2 SQIVND (reference sequence). The CDR3 runs to 16 residues. Trimming stripped 6 bases from V and 5 bases from J, with 22 bases between. CDR3 in amino acids: CASSVYGVSIGTEAFF. Written as DNA, the CDR3 is TGTGCCAGTAGCGTATACGGGGTCAGTATAGGGACTGAAGCTTTCTTT.

This clone appeared a single time. The V gene is TRBV5-6, the J gene TRBJ2-3; perhaps TRBD1 as D (6 bases). Looked up from germline, CDR1 is SGHDT and CDR2 is YYEEEE. The germline V and J ends were trimmed by 2 bases and 0 bases, with 16 bases remaining between them. There are 17 residues in the CDR3. The CDR3 sequence: CASSLRRRGPSTDTQYF. The CDR3 DNA is TGTGCCAGCAGCTTAAGACGCAGGGGCCCCAGCACAGATACGCAGTATTTT.